This T cell receptor (beta chain) comes out of a study of T cells after yellow fever vaccination. As to this clonotype: A read error may produce the germline difference seen at one junction end.

One entry per CDR3 protein results from TCRdb running MiXCR on the 5' RACE reads. The sample yields about 260,000 distinct CDR3 sequences, about 5.2% seen once. The CDR3 spans 14 residues. Germline V CDR1 and CDR2: MNHNY, SVGAGI (reference sequence). This receptor was identified in a man between 18 and 35 years old who received the YFV17D yellow fever vaccine. The chain couples TRBV6-6 to TRBJ1-5; D not certain. Here the sequenced sample was CD4+ T cells sorted from PBMCs, taken on the day of the yellow fever booster vaccination. CDR3 nucleotides: TGTGCCAGCAGTTACAGCGGCTTTGACCAGCGCCAGCATTTT. This gives the protein CASSYSGFDQRQHF.